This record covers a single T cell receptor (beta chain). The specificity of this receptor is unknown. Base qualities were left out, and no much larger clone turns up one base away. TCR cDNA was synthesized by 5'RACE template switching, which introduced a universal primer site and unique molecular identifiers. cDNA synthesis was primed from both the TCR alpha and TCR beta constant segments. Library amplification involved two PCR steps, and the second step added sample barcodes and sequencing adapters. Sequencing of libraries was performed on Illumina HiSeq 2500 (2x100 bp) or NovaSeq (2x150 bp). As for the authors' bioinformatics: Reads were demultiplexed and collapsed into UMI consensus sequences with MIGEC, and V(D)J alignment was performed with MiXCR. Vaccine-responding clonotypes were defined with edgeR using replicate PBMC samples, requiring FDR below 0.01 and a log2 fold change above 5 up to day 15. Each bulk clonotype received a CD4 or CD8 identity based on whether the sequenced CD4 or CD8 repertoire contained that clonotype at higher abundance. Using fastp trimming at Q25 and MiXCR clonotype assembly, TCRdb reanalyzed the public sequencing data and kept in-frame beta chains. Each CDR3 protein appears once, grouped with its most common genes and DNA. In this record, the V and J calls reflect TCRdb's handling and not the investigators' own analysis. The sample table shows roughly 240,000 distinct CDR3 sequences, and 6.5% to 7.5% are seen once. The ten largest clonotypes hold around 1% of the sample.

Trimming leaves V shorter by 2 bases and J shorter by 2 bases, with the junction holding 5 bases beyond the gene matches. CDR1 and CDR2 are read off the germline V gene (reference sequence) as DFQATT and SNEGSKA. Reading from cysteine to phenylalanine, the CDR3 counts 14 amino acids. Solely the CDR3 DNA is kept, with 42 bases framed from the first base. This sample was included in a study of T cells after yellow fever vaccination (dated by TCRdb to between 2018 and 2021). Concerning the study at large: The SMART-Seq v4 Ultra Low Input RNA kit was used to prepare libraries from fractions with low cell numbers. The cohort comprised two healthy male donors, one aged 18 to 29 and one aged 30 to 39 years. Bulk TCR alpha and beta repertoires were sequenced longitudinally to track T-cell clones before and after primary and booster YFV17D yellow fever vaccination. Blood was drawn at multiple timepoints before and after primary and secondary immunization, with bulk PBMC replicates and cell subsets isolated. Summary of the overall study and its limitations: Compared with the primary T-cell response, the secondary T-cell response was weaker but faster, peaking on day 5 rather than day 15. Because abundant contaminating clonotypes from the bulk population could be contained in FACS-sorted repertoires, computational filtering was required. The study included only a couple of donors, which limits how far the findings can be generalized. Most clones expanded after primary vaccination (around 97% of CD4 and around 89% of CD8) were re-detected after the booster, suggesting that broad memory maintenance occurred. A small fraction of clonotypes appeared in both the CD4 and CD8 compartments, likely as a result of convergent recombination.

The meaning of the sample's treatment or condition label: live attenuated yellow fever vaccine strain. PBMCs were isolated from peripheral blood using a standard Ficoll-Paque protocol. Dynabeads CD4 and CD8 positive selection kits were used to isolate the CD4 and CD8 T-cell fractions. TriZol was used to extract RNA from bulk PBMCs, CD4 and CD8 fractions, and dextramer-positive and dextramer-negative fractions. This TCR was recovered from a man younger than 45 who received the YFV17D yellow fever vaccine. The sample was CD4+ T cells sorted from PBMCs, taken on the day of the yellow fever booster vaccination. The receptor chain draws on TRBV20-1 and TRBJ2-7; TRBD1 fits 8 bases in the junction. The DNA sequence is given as TGCAGTGCTAGAACCGGGACAGGAGCCTACGAGCAGTACTTC. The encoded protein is CSARTGTGAYEQYF.